This T cell receptor beta chain stems from a study of spatial heterogeneity in lung cancer. Findings and limits, study-wide: The numbers of ubiquitous and regional expanded TCRs correlated with ubiquitous and regional nonsynonymous mutations, respectively. Tumors with more nonsynonymous mutations had more expanded intratumoral alpha and beta TCRs.

Time point given: sample taken at primary tumor resection. The donor group consisted of approximately 77 patients who had untreated, early-stage non-small cell lung cancer. The presence of a unique molecular identifier marked each TCR cDNA molecule. TCRdb redid the calling of the 5' RACE reads with MiXCR, one entry per CDR3 protein. This repertoire shows roughly 2,800 distinct CDR3 sequences, 5% to 7.5% found once; its top ten account for 7.5% to 10%. This clonotype is medium-sized within its sample. Its antigen remains unidentified. This beta chain turned up in a library designed for alpha chains; as an off-target read, its abundance says little. The CDR3 runs 13 residues. The germline V gene has CDR1 KGHSH and CDR2 LQKENI. Trimming stripped 4 bases from V and 10 bases from J, with 14 bases between.

The sample here was lung tumor tissue, taken at surgery. The receptor comes from a male donor with early-stage non-small cell lung cancer. This chain joins TRBV18 and TRBJ2-1; D might be TRBD1 (6 bases). CDR3 residues: CASSQSQGTEQFF. The CDR3 nucleotides read TGTGCCAGCTCACAGAGTCAAGGGACAGAGCAGTTCTTC.